Listed here are 26 T cell receptor beta chains from one sample, sequenced in a study of blood T cell repertoires in COVID-19. TCRdb keeps only in-frame clones here, not all; method: immunoSEQ multiplex PCR. The sample has 200,000 to 300,000 clones, around 87% seen once. Sequenced input: peripheral blood. The receptor set was obtained from a man aged 55 to 70 who had recovered from COVID-19.

V is TRBV5-1 and J is TRBJ2-5, with 9 bases aligning to TRBD1. There are 17 residues in the CDR3. CDR1 SGHRS and CDR2 YFSETQ come from the germline V gene. Trimming removed 1 base from V and 4 bases from J; junction bases left unmatched: 11. DNA for the CDR3: TGCGCCAGCAGCTTGACCTTAGGACAGGGGAGTTCAGAGACCCAGTACTTC. Its translation: CASSLTLGQGSSETQYF.

This rearrangement joins TRBV12-3 or TRBV12-4 to TRBJ2-5; maybe TRBD2 (5 bases). The CDR3 totals 12 residues. V gave up 5 bases and J gave up 5 bases, with 9 bases separating them. The CDR3: CASSGTGETQYF. CDR3 coding DNA: TGTGCCAGCAGTGGAACGGGGGAGACCCAGTACTTC.

The V call is TRBV29-1, the J call TRBJ1-1; TRBD1 matches 7 bases. Germline-derived CDR1 and CDR2 are SQVTM and ANQGSEA. After removal of 4 bases from V and 5 bases from J, the junction contained 10 bases not matched to a gene. CDR3 length: 14 residues. The CDR3 DNA is TGCAGCGTTGCCCGAGTACAGGGGAGTACTGAAGCTTTCTTT. Translating it yields CSVARVQGSTEAFF.

This clone was counted once. This chain uses TRBV6-2 or TRBV6-3 with TRBJ2-3; TRBD2 aligns across 9 bases. V was clipped by 2 bases and J by 2 bases; unmatched bases: 8. The CDR3 runs to 17 residues. Germline V gene sequence: CDR1 MNHEY, CDR2 SVGEGT. In nucleotides, the CDR3 is TGTGCCAGCAGTTACGAGGCGGGGGGGCAAGTCACAGATACGCAGTATTTT. It is translated as CASSYEAGGQVTDTQYF.

The chain couples TRBV30 to TRBJ1-6; no clear D. CDR3 length equals 17 residues. The germline V gene has CDR1 GTSNPN and CDR2 SVGIG (reference sequence). The ends were cut back, 2 bases at V and 4 bases at J, with 18 bases in the middle. CDR3 bases: TGTGCCTGGAGTCGATCCATGAACGACTTGTATAATTCACCCCTCCACTTT. This gives the protein CAWSRSMNDLYNSPLHF.

The chain joins TRBV19 to TRBJ1-5; D remains unclear. Germline V gene lookup returns CDR1 LNHDA and CDR2 SQIVND (reference sequence). Trimming took off 2 bases at V and 4 bases at J, with 9 bases between the two ends. This CDR3 region has 14 residues. The CDR3 spells CASSIRTVNQPQHF. In nucleotides, the CDR3 is TGTGCCAGTAGTATAAGGACTGTAAATCAGCCCCAGCATTTT.

The rearrangement links TRBV6-6 to TRBJ2-2; a possible D gene is TRBD2 (6 bases). Germline lookup yields CDR1 MNHNY and CDR2 SVGAGI (reference sequence). The CDR3 sequence is 16 residues long. Deletions cut 6 bases from V and 6 bases from J, with 20 bases between. In nucleotides, the CDR3 is TGTGCCAGCAGCGGGGGATTGGTAGCTAAGGCCGGGGAGCTGTTTTTT. It encodes CASSGGLVAKAGELFF.

In its sample, this clone was seen many times. The genes are TRBV30 and TRBJ1-5; D unresolved. Looked up from germline, CDR1 is GTSNPN and CDR2 is SVGIG (reference sequence). The CDR3 extends over 14 amino acids. Trimming cost V 0 bases and J 7 bases, with 13 bases left between them. The CDR3 region has the DNA TGTGCCTGGAGTGTAAATGAACGGCGGCAGCCCCAGCATTTT. Its translation is CAWSVNERRQPQHF. Full variable domain (remainder filled in from reference TRBV30 and TRBJ1-5): SQTIHQWPATLVQPVGSPLSLECTVEGTSNPNLYWYRQAAGRGLQLLFYSVGIGQISSEVPQNLSASRPQDRQFILSSKKLLLSDSGFYLCAWSVNERRQPQHFGDGTRLSIL.

The chain links TRBV6-1 to TRBJ2-7; D call uncertain. Trimming left V 1 base short and J 6 bases short, with 10 bases between. The CDR3 is made up of 13 amino acids. Germline-derived CDR1 and CDR2 are MNHNS and SASEGT. CDR3 DNA: TGTGCCAGCAGTGAAGTTTACAGTCGCGAGCAGTACTTC. Translated: CASSEVYSREQYF.

The chain recombines TRBV7-8 with TRBJ2-6; TRBD1 aligns across 9 bases. CDR1 and CDR2 (germline): SGHVS, FQNEAQ. V dropped 1 base and J dropped 0; count of bases not matched to a gene: 10. The CDR3 is made up of 20 amino acids. The CDR3 nucleotides are TGTGCCAGCAGCTTAGATATAACAGGGGGCGTATACTCTGGGGCCAACGTCCTGACTTTC. Encoded protein: CASSLDITGGVYSGANVLTF.

This rearrangement joins TRBV23-1 to TRBJ2-7; 10 bases match TRBD1. TRBV23-1 is an ORF, and what it does is uncertain. Losses at the gene ends were 8 bases for V and 7 bases for J; bases not matched to a gene: 11. The CDR3 totals 14 residues. The CDR3 here is CASARQGALREQYF. The CDR3 nucleotides read TGCGCCAGCGCTAGACAGGGGGCTCTTCGGGAGCAGTACTTC.

This chain links TRBV6-2 or TRBV6-3 with TRBJ2-3, with 10 bases that match TRBD2. V trimming: 0 bases; J trimming: 4 bases; junction bases outside the gene matches: 7. Germline lookup yields CDR1 MNHEY and CDR2 SVGEGT. This CDR3 comprises 17 residues. The CDR3 spells CASSYSKRGGGADTQYF. The CDR3 bases are TGTGCCAGCAGTTACTCGAAGCGGGGGGGCGGGGCAGATACGCAGTATTTT.

The chain carries TRBV18 and TRBJ1-5; perhaps TRBD1 as D (6 bases). The CDR3 is 15 amino acids. Trimming shortened V by 1 base and J by 4 bases, and 11 bases separated the two germline ends. Germline values: CDR1 KGHSH, CDR2 LQKENI. The chain's CDR3 is CASSPLGGKNQPQHF. The CDR3 region has the DNA TGTGCCAGCTCACCACTAGGGGGAAAGAATCAGCCCCAGCATTTT.

Points on this clone: This same CDR3 is encoded by further DNA sequences in the sample. The rearrangement links TRBV10-3 to TRBJ1-2; TRBD1 might be the D (5 bases). CDR3 length: 13 residues. CDR1 is ENHRY and CDR2 is SYGVKD in the germline V gene. Trimming stripped 3 bases from V and 5 bases from J, with 10 bases between. The CDR3 sequence: CAISDPTVYGYTF. The DNA for the CDR3 is TGTGCCATCAGTGATCCGACAGTTTATGGCTACACCTTC.

This clone appeared a single time. This chain links TRBV10-2 with TRBJ1-2; D is undetermined. The germline gives CDR1 WSHSY, CDR2 SAAADI. Trimming cost V 3 bases and J 6 bases, with 8 bases left between them. The CDR3 totals 12 residues. The chain's CDR3 is CASSDWPHGYTF. CDR3 in DNA: TGCGCCAGCAGTGACTGGCCTCATGGCTACACCTTC.

This chain joins TRBV19 and TRBJ2-5, with a weak D call TRBD2 (7 bases). Trimming took off 2 bases at V and 4 bases at J, with 14 bases between the two ends. CDR3 length: 15 amino acids. Per germline, CDR1 LNHDA and CDR2 SQIVND (reference sequence). Here the CDR3 reads CASSIPGGPVETQYF. In DNA form, the CDR3 reads TGTGCCAGTAGTATACCCGGGGGGCCTGTAGAGACCCAGTACTTC.

This clone was seen only once. The genes are TRBV12-3 or TRBV12-4 and TRBJ1-2, with D unclear. The CDR3 is 13 residues long. V lost 3 bases, J lost 4 bases, and 9 bases lay in between. CDR3 amino acids: CASSLATSYGYTF. The CDR3 region has the DNA TGTGCCAGCAGTTTGGCGACTTCCTATGGCTACACCTTC.

The chain recombines TRBV6-5 with TRBJ1-1, with TRBD1 as a possible D gene (6 bases). The V and J ends lost 5 bases and 10 bases respectively, with 17 bases between them. CDR3 length: 13 amino acids. CDR1 MNHEY and CDR2 SVGAGI come from the germline V gene. The CDR3 region is CASSPLLWGRAFF. As DNA, the CDR3 is TGTGCCAGCAGTCCGCTCCTCTGGGGGCGAGCTTTCTTT.

The V and J genes are TRBV3-1 (or the pseudogene TRBV3-2) and TRBJ2-6; 7 nucleotides align to TRBD1. V lost 7 bases to trimming and J lost 7 bases; unmatched junction nucleotides: 4. Germline V gene data show CDR1 as LGHDT and CDR2 as YNNKEL (reference sequence). The CDR3 consists of 13 residues. The CDR3 coding sequence is TGTGCCAGCAACGGACAGGAAGCCAACGTCCTGACTTTC. Protein: CASNGQEANVLTF.

The chain links TRBV5-1 to TRBJ1-6, with 8 bases aligning to TRBD1. This CDR3 has 15 amino acids. The V segment lost 5 bases and the J segment 4 bases; nucleotides outside the gene matches: 5. Germline-derived CDR1 and CDR2 are SGHRS and YFSETQ. This CDR3 is CASSDYRGYNSPLHF. CDR3 sequence (DNA): TGCGCCAGCAGTGACTACAGGGGGTATAATTCACCCCTCCACTTT. The full variable domain, completed using reference TRBV5-1 and TRBJ1-6, is KAGVTQTPRYLIKTRGQQVTLSCSPISGHRSVSWYQQTPGQGLQFLFEYFSETQRNKGNFPGRFSGRQFSNSRSEMNVSTLELGDSALYLCASSDYRGYNSPLHFGNGTRLTVT.

This chain connects TRBV18 to TRBJ2-6, with 8 bases that match TRBD1. The CDR3 loop spans 18 amino acids. Germline loops: CDR1 KGHSH, CDR2 LQKENI. The ends lost 3 bases at V and 0 bases at J; junction bases unmatched: 7. In nucleotides, the CDR3 is TGTGCCAGCTCACCCGGACAGGGCACCCCCTCTGGGGCCAACGTCCTGACTTTC. This encodes CASSPGQGTPSGANVLTF.

This rearrangement joins TRBV4-1 to TRBJ1-5, with D tentatively TRBD1 (5 bases). This CDR3 is 14 amino acids long. Germline V gene data show CDR1 as MGHRA and CDR2 as YSYEKL. V lost 3 bases to trimming and J lost 6 bases, with 12 bases between them. The CDR3, as DNA: TGCGCCAGCAGCCAGTCTAAGGGGTTTCAGCCCCAGCATTTT. Its translation is CASSQSKGFQPQHF.

This chain uses TRBV5-6 with TRBJ2-7; 10 nucleotides line up with TRBD1. The germline gives CDR1 SGHDT, CDR2 YYEEEE. Germline trimming cut 2 bases from V and 1 base from J; bases unmatched to any gene: 3. This CDR3 contains 15 residues. CDR3 residues: CASSFWDRGSYEQYF. The CDR3 DNA is TGTGCCAGCAGCTTCTGGGACAGGGGTTCCTACGAGCAGTACTTC.

This clone was counted a few times. The CDR3 DNA sequence: TGTGCCAGCAGACCTGGCGGGGTAATCACTGAAGCTTTCTTT. It specifies CASRPGGVITEAFF. The chain links TRBV6-5 to TRBJ1-1; D ambiguous. CDR3 length equals 14 residues. Germline CDR1 reads MNHEY; CDR2 reads SVGAGI. The V and J ends lost 6 bases and 4 bases respectively, with 15 bases between them.

This clone was picked up one time. V usage is TRBV5-1 and J usage is TRBJ2-7, with D perhaps matching TRBD2 (5 bases). V was clipped by 4 bases and J by 1 base, with 12 bases between them. The CDR3 is 14 residues long. Per the germline V gene, CDR1 is SGHRS and CDR2 is YFSETQ. The CDR3 region is CASSPPGFSYEQYF. The CDR3, as DNA: TGCGCCAGCAGCCCCCCGGGATTTTCCTACGAGCAGTACTTC. Variable domain in full (rest from reference TRBV5-1 and TRBJ2-7): KAGVTQTPRYLIKTRGQQVTLSCSPISGHRSVSWYQQTPGQGLQFLFEYFSETQRNKGNFPGRFSGRQFSNSRSEMNVSTLELGDSALYLCASSPPGFSYEQYFGPGTRLTVT.

This chain joins TRBV28 and TRBJ2-7; 7 bases are shared with TRBD2. Germline V lookup: CDR1 MDHEN, CDR2 SYDVKM. V lost 7 bases and J lost 4; bases outside the gene matches: 1. The CDR3 loop spans 11 amino acids. The CDR3 nucleotides read TGTGCCAGCAACGGGGGGTACGAGCAGTACTTC. Protein sequence: CASNGGYEQYF.